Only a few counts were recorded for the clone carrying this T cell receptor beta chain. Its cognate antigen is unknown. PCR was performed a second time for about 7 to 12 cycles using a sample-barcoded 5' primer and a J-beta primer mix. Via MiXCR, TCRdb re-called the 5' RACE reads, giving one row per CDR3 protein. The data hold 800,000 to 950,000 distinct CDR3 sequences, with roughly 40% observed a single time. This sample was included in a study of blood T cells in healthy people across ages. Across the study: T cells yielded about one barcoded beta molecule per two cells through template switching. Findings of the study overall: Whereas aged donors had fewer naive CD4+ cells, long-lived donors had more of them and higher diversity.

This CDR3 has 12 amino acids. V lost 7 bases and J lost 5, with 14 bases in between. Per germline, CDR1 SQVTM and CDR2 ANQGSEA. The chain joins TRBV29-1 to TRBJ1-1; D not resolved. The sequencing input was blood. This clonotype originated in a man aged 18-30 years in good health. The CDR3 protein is CSAPPTSTEAFF. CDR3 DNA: TGCAGCGCACCACCTACCTCGACTGAAGCTTTCTTT. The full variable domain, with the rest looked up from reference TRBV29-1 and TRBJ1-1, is SAVISQKPSRDICQRGTSLTIQCQVDSQVTMMFWYRQQPGQSLTLIATANQGSEATYESGFVIDKFPISRPNLTFSTLTVSNMSPEDSSIYLCSAPPTSTEAFFGQGTRLTVV.